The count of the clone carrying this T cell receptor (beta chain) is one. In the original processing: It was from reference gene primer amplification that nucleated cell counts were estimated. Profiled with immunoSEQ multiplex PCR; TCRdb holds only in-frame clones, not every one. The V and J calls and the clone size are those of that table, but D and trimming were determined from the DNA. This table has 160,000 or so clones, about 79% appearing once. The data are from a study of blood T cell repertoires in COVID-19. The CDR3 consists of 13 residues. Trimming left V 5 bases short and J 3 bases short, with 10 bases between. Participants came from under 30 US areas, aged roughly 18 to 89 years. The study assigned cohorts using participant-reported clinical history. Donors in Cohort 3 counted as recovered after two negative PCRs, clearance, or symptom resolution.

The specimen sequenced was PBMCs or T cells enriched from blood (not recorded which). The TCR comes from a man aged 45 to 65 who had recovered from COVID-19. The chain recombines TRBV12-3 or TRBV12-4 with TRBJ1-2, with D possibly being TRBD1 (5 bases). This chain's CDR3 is CASSGGYHYGYTF. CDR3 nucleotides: TGTGCCAGCAGTGGGGGGTACCACTATGGCTACACCTTC.